This T cell receptor (beta chain) was sequenced for a study of shared clonotypes between healthy human individuals. Study as a whole: Aged 18 to 49, the donors were a couple of women and a few men.

How the authors handled the data: In the immunoSEQ data, sequences were junction-only and lacked quality scores, so filtering differed. Measured with immunoSEQ multiplex PCR; TCRdb has only the in-frame clones, and not every one. Clone size and the V and J calls come from that table; the DNA yielded D and trimming. In the table there are a few million clones, about 94% of which are singletons. V gave up 4 bases and J gave up 7 bases, with 15 bases separating them. This CDR3 is built from 14 residues. Germline V CDR1 and CDR2: WNHNN, SYGVQD (reference sequence). About this clone itself: Its antigen is unidentified.

Study results and caveats: Since donors were few, the genetic and exposure-history diversity represented was limited.

The rearrangement uses TRBV10-1 and TRBJ2-3; D remains unclear. Sequencing used naive CD4+ T cells sorted from blood. Stated subset: CD45RA+ positively selected. The receptor was derived from a young man in good health. CDR3 in amino acids: CASSALLFDHTQYF. In DNA, the CDR3 is TGCGCCAGCAGTGCACTTCTATTCGATCATACGCAGTATTTT.